The T cell receptor beta chain under discussion was sequenced for a study of OX40 agonist ivuxolimab in advanced cancers. This clone was seen once. Method: immunoSEQ multiplex PCR; TCRdb's copy keeps in-frame clones and lacks some. The sample records about 80,000 clones, just over 90% being singletons. V gave up 0 bases and J gave up 0 bases, with 13 bases separating them. Germline V gene lookup returns CDR1 SGDLS and CDR2 YYNGEE. The CDR3 sequence is 17 residues long. The chain has TRBV9 and TRBJ1-3; no clear D. The clonotype comes from an adult with an advanced solid tumor such as melanoma, head and neck, liver or kidney cancer. The material was CD4+ or CD8+ T cells sorted from blood, obtained in a trial of the OX40 agonist ivuxolimab. CDR3 in amino acids: CASSVETGAHSGNTIYF. In nucleotides, the CDR3 is TGTGCCAGCAGCGTAGAAACGGGTGCCCACTCTGGAAACACCATATATTTT. The full variable domain, rest sourced from reference TRBV9 and TRBJ1-3, is DSGVTQTPKHLITATGQRVTLRCSPRSGDLSVYWYQQSLDQGLQFLIQYYNGEERAKGNILERFSAQQFPDLHSELNLSSLELGDSALYFCASSVETGAHSGNTIYFGEGSWLTVV.